Each of the 10 T cell receptor beta chains below was sequenced from the same sample in a study of CD8+CD57+ T cells in acquired aplastic anemia (dated by TCRdb to between 2017 and 2018). Instrument used: Illumina HiSeq 2000. Genomic DNA served as template for TCR beta VDJ combination and CDR3 sequence profiling. In TCRdb, the public reads were trimmed at Q25 with fastp and aligned with MiXCR, with productive beta chains retained. Entries are consolidated by CDR3 protein sequence, retaining the most common genes and DNA. This sample gives 150,000 to 180,000 distinct CDR3 sequences in total; 52% of them show up just once. Approximately 12% of the sample goes to the ten largest clones. Flow cytometry had shown CD8+CD57+ cell expansion in the patients selected for sequencing. Source material: sorted CD4+, CD8+, or CD8+CD57+ T cells (not recorded which) from PBMCs. Receptors were obtained from a human donor with aplastic anemia.

This clonotype was counted at least ten times. The chain couples TRBV11-2 to TRBJ1-1; no clear D. The CDR3 runs 11 residues. Germline V gene sequence: CDR1 SGHAT, CDR2 FQNNGV. Trimming removed 5 bases from V and 5 bases from J, with 6 bases in between. CDR3 region: CASSGRTEAFF. CDR3 coding DNA: TGTGCCAGCAGCGGACGTACTGAAGCTTTCTTT.

This clonotype occurred many times. The chain couples TRBV4-1 to TRBJ1-6, with D tentatively TRBD1 (6 bases). The germline V and J ends were trimmed by 0 bases and 9 bases, with 15 bases remaining between them. Germline-derived CDR1 and CDR2 are MGHRA and YSYEKL. The CDR3 contains 16 residues. This CDR3 reads CASSQEGAGVGSPLHF. In DNA, the CDR3 is TGCGCCAGCAGCCAAGAAGGGGCAGGGGTGGGTTCACCCCTCCACTTT.

This clonotype was recorded at least ten times. The rearrangement links TRBV20-1 to TRBJ2-1, with 10 nucleotides matching TRBD2. The V and J ends lost 4 bases and 12 bases, in that order; junction bases with no gene match: 15. This CDR3 contains 15 residues. Germline V CDR1 and CDR2: DFQATT, SNEGSKA (reference sequence). The CDR3 loop is CSAIERGGRREGQFF. The CDR3 DNA reads TGCAGTGCTATCGAGCGGGGGGGCCGCCGGGAGGGGCAGTTCTTC.

This chain uses TRBV4-1 with TRBJ2-2, with D unclear. The CDR3 runs 15 residues. Between the trimmed V and J ends, which lost 7 bases and 4 bases, there was a span of 16 bases. CDR1 is MGHRA, CDR2 YSYEKL, per germline. The CDR3 spells CASTRFLGITGELFF. Written as DNA, the CDR3 is TGCGCCAGCACGAGGTTCCTCGGTATCACCGGGGAGCTGTTTTTT.

The CDR3 is CASSLVETEAFF. CDR3 DNA sequence: TGCGCCAGCAGCTTGGTGGAAACTGAAGCTTTCTTT. V is TRBV5-1 and J is TRBJ1-1; D is undetermined. This CDR3 is built from 12 residues. Germline CDR1 and CDR2: SGHRS and YFSETQ. Trimming removed 0 bases at V and 5 bases at J, with 5 bases between.

This clonotype has at least ten counts. This rearrangement joins TRBV29-1 to TRBJ1-2; 9 bases fit TRBD1. The CDR3 extends over 13 amino acids. The V gene's germline CDR1 is SQVTM and CDR2 ANQGSEA. V shed 6 bases and J 4 bases; nucleotides not matched to a gene: 6. The CDR3 loop is CSVPGDRVYGYTF. The CDR3 bases are TGCAGCGTACCCGGGGACAGGGTCTATGGCTACACCTTC.

The sample holds many counts of this clonotype. V is TRBV5-1 and J is TRBJ2-7; a weak D match, TRBD2 (5 bases). V lost 4 bases to trimming and J lost 5 bases, with 13 bases between them. Germline V lookup: CDR1 SGHRS, CDR2 YFSETQ. This CDR3 is 13 amino acids long. The CDR3 spells CASSTEGVNEQYF. CDR3 DNA sequence: TGCGCCAGCAGCACCGAGGGAGTGAACGAGCAGTACTTC.

This clonotype was seen at least ten times. The rearrangement links TRBV6-2 or TRBV6-3 to TRBJ2-7, with 9 nucleotides matching TRBD1. Germline CDR1 reads MNHEY; CDR2 reads SVGEGT. The CDR3 covers 15 residues. The trim removed 2 bases at V and 3 bases at J, leaving 5 bases unmatched. CDR3 in DNA: TGTGCCAGCAGTTACGGGACAGGGCTCCTCTACGAGCAGTACTTC. Translated, it gives CASSYGTGLLYEQYF.

Turning to this clonotype: Just one base apart from a much larger clone, this may be a read error. CDR3 protein: CASSSSSGGPYSEQFF. The CDR3 DNA reads TGTGCCAGCAGTAGCTCTAGCGGGGGGCCCTACAGTGAGCAGTTCTTC. The chain employs TRBV25-1 and TRBJ2-1; 11 nucleotides line up with TRBD2. The CDR3 length is 16 residues. The germline V gene encodes CDR1 MGHDK and CDR2 SYGVNS.

This clonotype was picked up many times. The V gene is TRBV6-5, the J gene TRBJ2-3, with 11 bases matching TRBD1. The germline CDR1 and CDR2 sequences are MNHEY and SVGAGI. This CDR3 has 15 amino acids. The V and J ends lost 2 bases and 6 bases, in that order; junction bases with no gene match: 4. The CDR3 DNA sequence: TGTGCCAGCAGTTACCGAGGACAGGGGGCGGATACGCAGTATTTT. It specifies CASSYRGQGADTQYF.